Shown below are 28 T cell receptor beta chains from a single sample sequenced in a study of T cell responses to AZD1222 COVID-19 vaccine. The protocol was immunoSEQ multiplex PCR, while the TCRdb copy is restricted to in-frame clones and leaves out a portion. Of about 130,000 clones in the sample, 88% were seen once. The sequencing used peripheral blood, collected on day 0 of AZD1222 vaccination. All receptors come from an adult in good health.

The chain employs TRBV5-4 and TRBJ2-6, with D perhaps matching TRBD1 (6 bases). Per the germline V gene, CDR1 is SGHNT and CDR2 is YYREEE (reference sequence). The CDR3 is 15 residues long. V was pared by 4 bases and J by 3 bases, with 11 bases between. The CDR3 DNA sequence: TGTGCCAGCAGCCTACAGGGTAATGGGGCCAACGTCCTGACTTTC. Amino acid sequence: CASSLQGNGANVLTF.

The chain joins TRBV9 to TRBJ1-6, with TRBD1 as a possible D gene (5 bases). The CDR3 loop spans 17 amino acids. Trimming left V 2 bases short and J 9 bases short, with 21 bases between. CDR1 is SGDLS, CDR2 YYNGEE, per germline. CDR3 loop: CASSVSSGGEARSPLHF. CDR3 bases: TGTGCCAGCAGCGTCTCGAGTGGGGGGGAGGCCCGTTCACCCCTCCACTTT.

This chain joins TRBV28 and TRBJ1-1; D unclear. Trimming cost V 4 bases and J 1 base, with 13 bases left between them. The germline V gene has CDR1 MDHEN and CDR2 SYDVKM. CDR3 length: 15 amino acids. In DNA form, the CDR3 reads TGTGCCAGCAGTTCTGTCCCTCCCGGGAACACTGAAGCTTTCTTT. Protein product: CASSSVPPGNTEAFF.

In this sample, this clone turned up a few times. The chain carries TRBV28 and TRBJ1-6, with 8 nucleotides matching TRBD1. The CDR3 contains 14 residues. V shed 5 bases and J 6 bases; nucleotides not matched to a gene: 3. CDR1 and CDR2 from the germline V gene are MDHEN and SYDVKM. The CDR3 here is CASSPGQGNSPLHF. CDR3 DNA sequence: TGTGCCAGCAGTCCTGGACAGGGTAATTCACCCCTCCACTTT.

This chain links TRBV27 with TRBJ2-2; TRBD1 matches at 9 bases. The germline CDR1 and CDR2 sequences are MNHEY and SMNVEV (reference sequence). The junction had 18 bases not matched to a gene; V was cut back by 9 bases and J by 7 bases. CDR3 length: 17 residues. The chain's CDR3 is CASLRANRDRVSGELFF. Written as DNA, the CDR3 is TGTGCCAGTCTAAGGGCGAACCGGGACAGGGTCAGCGGGGAGCTGTTTTTT.

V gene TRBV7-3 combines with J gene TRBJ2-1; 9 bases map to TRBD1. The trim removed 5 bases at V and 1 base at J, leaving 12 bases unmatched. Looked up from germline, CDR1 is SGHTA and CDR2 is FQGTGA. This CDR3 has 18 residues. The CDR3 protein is CASSPSRQGVRSYNEQFF. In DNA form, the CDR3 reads TGTGCCAGCAGCCCCTCCCGACAGGGGGTAAGGTCCTACAATGAGCAGTTCTTC.

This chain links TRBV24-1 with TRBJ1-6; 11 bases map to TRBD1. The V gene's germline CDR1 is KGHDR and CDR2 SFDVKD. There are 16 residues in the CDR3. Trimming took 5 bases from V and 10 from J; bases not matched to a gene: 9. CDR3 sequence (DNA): TGTGCCACCAGTGTCCACCGGGACAGGGGGAACTCACCCCTCCACTTT. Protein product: CATSVHRDRGNSPLHF.

CDR3 region: CASSFSGNQPQHF. The CDR3 bases are TGTGCCAGCAGCTTCTCGGGCAATCAGCCCCAGCATTTT. J is TRBJ1-5 and V is TRBV5-6, with unresolved D. The V and J ends lost 2 bases and 2 bases respectively, with 5 bases between them. Germline CDR1 is SGHDT and CDR2 is YYEEEE. This CDR3 region has 13 residues.

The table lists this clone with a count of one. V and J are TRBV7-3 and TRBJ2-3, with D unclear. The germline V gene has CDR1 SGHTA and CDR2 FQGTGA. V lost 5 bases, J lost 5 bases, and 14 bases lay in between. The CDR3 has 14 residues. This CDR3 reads CASSNSNSGDTQYF. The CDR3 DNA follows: TGTGCCAGCAGCAATAGTAACAGTGGAGATACGCAGTATTTT. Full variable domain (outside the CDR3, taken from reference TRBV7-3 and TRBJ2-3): GAGVSQTPSNKVTEKGKYVELRCDPISGHTALYWYRQSLGQGPEFLIYFQGTGAADDSGLPNDRFFAVRPEGSVSTLKIQRTERGDSAVYLCASSNSNSGDTQYFGPGTRLTVL.

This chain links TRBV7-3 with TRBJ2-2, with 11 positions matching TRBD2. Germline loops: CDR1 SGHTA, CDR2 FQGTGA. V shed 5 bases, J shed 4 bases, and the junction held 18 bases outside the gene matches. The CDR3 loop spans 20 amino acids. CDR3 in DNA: TGTGCCAGCAGCCCGGAGGTCCCCCCTCTAGCGGGGGGCCTCACCGGGGAGCTGTTTTTT. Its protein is CASSPEVPPLAGGLTGELFF.

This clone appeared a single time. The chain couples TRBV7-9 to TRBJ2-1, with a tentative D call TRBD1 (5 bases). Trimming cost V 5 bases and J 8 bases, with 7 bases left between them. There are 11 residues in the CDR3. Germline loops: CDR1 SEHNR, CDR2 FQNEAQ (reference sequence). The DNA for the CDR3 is TGTGCCAGCAGCAAGGGGTATGAGCAGTTCTTC. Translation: CASSKGYEQFF.

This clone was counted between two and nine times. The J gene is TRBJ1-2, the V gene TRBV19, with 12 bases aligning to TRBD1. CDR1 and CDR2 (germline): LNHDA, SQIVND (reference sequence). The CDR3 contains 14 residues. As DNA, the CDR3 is TGTGCGATCCGGGGACAGGGGGCAGGCTATGGCTACACCTTC. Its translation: CAIRGQGAGYGYTF.

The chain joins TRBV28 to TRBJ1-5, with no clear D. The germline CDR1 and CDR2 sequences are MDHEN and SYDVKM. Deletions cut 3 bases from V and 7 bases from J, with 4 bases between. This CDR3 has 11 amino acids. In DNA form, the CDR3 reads TGTGCCAGCAGTTTGGAACAGCCCCAGCATTTT. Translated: CASSLEQPQHF.

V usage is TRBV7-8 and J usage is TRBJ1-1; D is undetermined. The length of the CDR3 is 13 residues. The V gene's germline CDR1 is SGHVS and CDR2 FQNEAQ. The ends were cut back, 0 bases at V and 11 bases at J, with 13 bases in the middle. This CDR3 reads CASSLAYPDRAFF. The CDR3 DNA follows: TGTGCCAGCAGCTTAGCGTACCCAGATAGGGCTTTCTTT.

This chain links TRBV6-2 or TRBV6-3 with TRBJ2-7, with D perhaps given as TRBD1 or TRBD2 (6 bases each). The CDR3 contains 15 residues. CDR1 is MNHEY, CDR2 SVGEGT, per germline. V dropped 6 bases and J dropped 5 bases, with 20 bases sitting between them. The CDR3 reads CASSPLGRDTHEQYF. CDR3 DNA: TGTGCCAGCAGCCCCTTGGGGCGGGACACCCACGAGCAGTACTTC.

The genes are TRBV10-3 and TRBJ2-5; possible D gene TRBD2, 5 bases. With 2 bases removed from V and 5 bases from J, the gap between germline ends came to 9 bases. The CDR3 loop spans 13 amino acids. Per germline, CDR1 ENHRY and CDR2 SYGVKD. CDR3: CAISEGPGETQYF. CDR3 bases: TGTGCCATCAGTGAGGGGCCGGGGGAGACCCAGTACTTC.

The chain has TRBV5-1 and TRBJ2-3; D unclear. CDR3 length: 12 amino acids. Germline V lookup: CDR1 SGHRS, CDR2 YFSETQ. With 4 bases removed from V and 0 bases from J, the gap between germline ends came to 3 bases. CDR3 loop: CASSRSTDTQYF. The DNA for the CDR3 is TGCGCCAGCAGCCGCAGCACAGATACGCAGTATTTT.

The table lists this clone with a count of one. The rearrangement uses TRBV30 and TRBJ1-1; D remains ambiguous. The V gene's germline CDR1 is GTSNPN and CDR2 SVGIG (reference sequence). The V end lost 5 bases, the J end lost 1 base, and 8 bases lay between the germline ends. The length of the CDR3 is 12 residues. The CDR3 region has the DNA TGTGCCTGGCTTCCGGGGAACACTGAAGCTTTCTTT. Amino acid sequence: CAWLPGNTEAFF.

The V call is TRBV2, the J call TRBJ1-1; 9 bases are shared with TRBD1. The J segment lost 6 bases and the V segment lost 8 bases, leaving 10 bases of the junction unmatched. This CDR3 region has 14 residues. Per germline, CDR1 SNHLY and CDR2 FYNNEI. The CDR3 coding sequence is TGTGCCAGCGTCGGACAGGGGTTGTTCTCTGAAGCTTTCTTT. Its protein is CASVGQGLFSEAFF.

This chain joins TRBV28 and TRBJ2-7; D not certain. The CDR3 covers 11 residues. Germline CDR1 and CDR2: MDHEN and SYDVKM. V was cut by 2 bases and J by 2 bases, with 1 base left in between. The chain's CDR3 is CASSLAYEQYF. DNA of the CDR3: TGTGCCAGCAGTTTAGCCTACGAGCAGTACTTC.

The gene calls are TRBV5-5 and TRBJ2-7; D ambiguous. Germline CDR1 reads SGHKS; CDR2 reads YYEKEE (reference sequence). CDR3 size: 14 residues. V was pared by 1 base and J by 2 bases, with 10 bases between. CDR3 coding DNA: TGTGCCAGCAGCTTGTTAAGGGTTGCCTACGAGCAGTACTTC. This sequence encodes CASSLLRVAYEQYF. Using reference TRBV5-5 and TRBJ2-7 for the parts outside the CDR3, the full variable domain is DAGVTQSPTHLIKTRGQQVTLRCSPISGHKSVSWYQQVLGQGPQFIFQYYEKEERGRGNFPDRFSARQFPNYSSELNVNALLLGDSALYLCASSLLRVAYEQYFGPGTRLTVT.

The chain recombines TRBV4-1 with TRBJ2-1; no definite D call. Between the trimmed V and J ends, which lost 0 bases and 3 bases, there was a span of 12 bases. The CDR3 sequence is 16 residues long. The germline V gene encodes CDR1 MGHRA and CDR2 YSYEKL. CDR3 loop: CASSQDVLRDYNEQFF. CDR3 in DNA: TGCGCCAGCAGCCAAGACGTCCTAAGGGACTACAATGAGCAGTTCTTC.

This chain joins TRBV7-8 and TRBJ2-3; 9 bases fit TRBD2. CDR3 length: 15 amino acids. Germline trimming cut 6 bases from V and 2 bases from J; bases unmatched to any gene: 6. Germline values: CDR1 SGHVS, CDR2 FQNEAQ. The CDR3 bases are TGTGCCAGCAGACGAGCGGGAGGACCCACAGATACGCAGTATTTT. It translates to CASRRAGGPTDTQYF.

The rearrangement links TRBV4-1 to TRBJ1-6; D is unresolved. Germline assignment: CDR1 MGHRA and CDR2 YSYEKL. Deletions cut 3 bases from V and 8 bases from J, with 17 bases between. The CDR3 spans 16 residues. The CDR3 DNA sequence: TGCGCCAGCAGCCACATGACCGAGAGGGCCCATTCACCCCTCCACTTT. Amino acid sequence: CASSHMTERAHSPLHF.

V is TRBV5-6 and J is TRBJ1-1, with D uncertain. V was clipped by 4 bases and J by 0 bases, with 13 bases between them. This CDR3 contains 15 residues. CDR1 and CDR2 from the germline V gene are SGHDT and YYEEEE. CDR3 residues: CASSPAGGLNTEAFF. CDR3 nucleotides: TGTGCCAGCAGCCCAGCGGGAGGGTTGAACACTGAAGCTTTCTTT.

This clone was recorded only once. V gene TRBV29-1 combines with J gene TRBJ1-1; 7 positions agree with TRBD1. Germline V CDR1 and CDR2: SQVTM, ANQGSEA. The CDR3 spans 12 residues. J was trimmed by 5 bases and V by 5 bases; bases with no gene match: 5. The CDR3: CSVRFRGTEAFF. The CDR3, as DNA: TGCAGCGTTCGGTTCAGGGGGACTGAAGCTTTCTTT.

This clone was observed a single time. CDR3 in DNA: TGTGCCAGCAGCCCCAGGCAGGGTTCCTACGAGCAGTACTTC. Protein product: CASSPRQGSYEQYF. The chain carries TRBV9 and TRBJ2-7; possible D gene TRBD1, 5 bases. The CDR3 length is 14 residues. Germline CDR1 is SGDLS and CDR2 is YYNGEE. The V end was cut by 4 bases, the J end by 1 base, with 12 bases between.

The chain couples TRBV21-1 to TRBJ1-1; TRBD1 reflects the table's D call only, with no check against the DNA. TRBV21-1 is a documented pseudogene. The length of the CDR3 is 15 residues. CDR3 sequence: CASSKRGQSDTEAFF. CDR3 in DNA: TGTGCCAGCAGCAAAAGGGGACAGTCTGATACTGAAGCTTTCTTT.